This T cell receptor (beta chain) was recovered during a study of CD8 T cells in ankylosing spondylitis. Study observations and caveats: A TCR beta motif made of several highly homologous variants seemed typical of ankylosing spondylitis blood. Disease-associated clones were CD8+ and fairly uncommon in peripheral blood. According to the report, clones linked to the disease were significantly enriched in matched synovial fluid samples taken from ankylosing spondylitis patients.

This clonotype was counted a few times. The antigen is unknown. Per the germline V gene, CDR1 is MNHNS and CDR2 is SASEGT. This CDR3 is 14 amino acids long. The ends were cut back, 1 base at V and 6 bases at J, with 10 bases in the middle. It was by quantitative 5'-RACE with molecular barcodes that TCR beta libraries were made. From the 5' RACE reads, TCRdb called clonotypes with MiXCR, one entry per CDR3 protein. The sample holds about 340,000 distinct CDR3 sequences, approximately 14% seen once. The sequence derives from a male donor with ankylosing spondylitis or in good health (not recorded which). The chain recombines TRBV6-1 with TRBJ1-5, with D uncertain. Sequencing input: blood, either unsorted or a sorted T cell fraction (not recorded which). The CDR3 DNA follows: TGTGCCAGCAGTGAAGGGAGGGTAGGTCAGCCCCAGCATTTT. This gives the protein CASSEGRVGQPQHF.